One and the same sample provided the 24 T cell receptor beta chains below, sequenced in a study of T cell repertoires in cytomegalovirus infection. TCRdb independently ran MiXCR on the reads; one entry per CDR3 protein. This table holds approximately 700,000 distinct CDR3 sequences, approximately 40% found once. Sequenced input: PBMCs. The origin of the receptors is a human donor in good health (CMV status not recorded). Some clones in this sample may be carry-over from other donors' samples.

The chain couples TRBV11-1 to TRBJ2-1, with D perhaps matching TRBD2 (6 bases). There are 15 residues in the CDR3. CDR1 SGHAT and CDR2 FQDESV come from the germline V gene (reference sequence). Trimming took off 2 bases at V and 5 bases at J, with 13 bases between the two ends. This CDR3 is CASSLRGWENNEQFF. For the CDR3, the DNA is TGTGCCAGCAGCTTACGGGGGTGGGAAAACAATGAGCAGTTCTTC.

This sequence joins TRBV7-9 and TRBJ1-5; D may be TRBD1 (5 bases). The CDR3 totals 14 residues. The V end lost 5 bases, the J end lost 4 bases, and 12 bases lay between the germline ends. The germline V gene encodes CDR1 SEHNR and CDR2 FQNEAQ (reference sequence). For the CDR3, the DNA is TGTGCCAGCAGCACGGACGGGGGAAATCAGCCCCAGCATTTT. This gives the protein CASSTDGGNQPQHF. The full variable domain, with the rest looked up from reference TRBV7-9 and TRBJ1-5, is DTGVSQNPRHKITKRGQNVTFRCDPISEHNRLYWYRQTLGQGPEFLTYFQNEAQLEKSRLLSDRFSAERPKGSFSTLEIQRTEQGDSAMYLCASSTDGGNQPQHFGDGTRLSIL.

The chain couples TRBV7-9 to TRBJ2-1, with 10 positions matching TRBD1. V shed 6 bases, J shed 5 bases, and the junction held 7 bases outside the gene matches. Germline V gives CDR1 SEHNR, CDR2 FQNEAQ (reference sequence). This CDR3 is 15 amino acids long. In nucleotides, the CDR3 is TGTGCCAGCAGGATTGCGGGACAGGGGAACAATGAGCAGTTCTTC. It yields the protein CASRIAGQGNNEQFF.

This clonotype was found a few times. The chain is built from TRBV20-1 and TRBJ2-3, with 12 nucleotides matching TRBD2. The CDR3 runs 15 residues. Trimming cost V 1 base and J 3 bases; bases outside gene matches: 2. Germline V gene sequence: CDR1 DFQATT, CDR2 SNEGSKA (reference sequence). CDR3 protein: CSARGTSGRTDTQYF. The CDR3 coding sequence is TGCAGTGCTAGAGGAACTAGCGGGAGGACAGATACGCAGTATTTT.

This sequence joins TRBV27 and TRBJ1-5; 9 nucleotides agree with TRBD1. This CDR3 spans 14 amino acids. Germline CDR1 and CDR2: MNHEY and SMNVEV (reference sequence). With V trimmed by 6 bases and J by 4 bases, 4 bases remained unmatched. The CDR3 bases are TGTGCCAGCAGAACCGACAGGGGGAATCAGCCCCAGCATTTT. It specifies CASRTDRGNQPQHF.

This clonotype was observed a few times. The CDR3 loop reads CASSPQGAGGSGANVLTF. CDR3 coding DNA: TGTGCCAGTAGTCCCCAAGGGGCAGGTGGGTCTGGGGCCAACGTCCTGACTTTC. This chain links TRBV19 with TRBJ2-6; a possible D gene is TRBD1 (5 bases). V dropped 5 bases and J dropped 1 base, with 18 bases sitting between them. From germline, CDR1 is LNHDA and CDR2 SQIVND (reference sequence). There are 18 residues in the CDR3.

The sample holds a few counts of this clonotype. The chain links TRBV4-1 to TRBJ2-1; TRBD2 matches at 8 bases. The CDR3 loop spans 19 amino acids. Unmatched junction bases numbered 15, after V lost 0 bases and J lost 5 bases. Germline CDR1 MGHRA, CDR2 YSYEKL. The CDR3 coding sequence is TGCGCCAGCAGCCAAGATTCCGTCTCAGCGGGAGCCCCTAACAATGAGCAGTTCTTC. This translates into CASSQDSVSAGAPNNEQFF.

The V gene is TRBV10-3, the J gene TRBJ1-1; D unclear. CDR3 length equals 12 residues. Trimming took 2 bases from V and 4 from J, leaving 5 bases between them. Germline V gives CDR1 ENHRY, CDR2 SYGVKD. The CDR3 loop is CAISEGSTEAFF. The CDR3 bases are TGTGCCATCAGTGAGGGGTCCACTGAAGCTTTCTTT.

This clonotype showed up just a few times. This chain uses TRBV19 with TRBJ2-1; TRBD2 matches 8 bases. With V trimmed by 3 bases and J by 12 bases, 10 bases remained unmatched. Germline CDR1 and CDR2: LNHDA and SQIVND (reference sequence). The CDR3 is 14 residues long. CDR3 bases: TGTGCCAGTAGTATCAGGATCGGGACTAGTGGGCAGTTCTTC. The encoded protein is CASSIRIGTSGQFF.

In nucleotides, the CDR3 is TGCAGTGCTATACGGGGGGCAGGGGGCACGGGCAATCAGCCCCAGCATTTT. It codes for CSAIRGAGGTGNQPQHF. V and J are TRBV20-1 and TRBJ1-5; 8 nucleotides align to TRBD1. CDR1 and CDR2 (germline): DFQATT, SNEGSKA (reference sequence). V lost 4 bases, J lost 2 bases, and 13 bases stayed unmatched. This CDR3 spans 17 amino acids.

V and J are TRBV19 and TRBJ2-1; D ambiguous. The germline CDR1 and CDR2 sequences are LNHDA and SQIVND (reference sequence). CDR3 length equals 12 residues. V was pared by 2 bases and J by 7 bases, with 6 bases between. The CDR3 DNA reads as TGTGCCAGTAGTATAACCCGGAATGAGCAGTTCTTC. Amino acids: CASSITRNEQFF.

For this clonotype: This may come from a read error, since a much larger clone is one base off. DNA of the CDR3: TGTGCCAGCACCCCCACAGGGGGGGGGATGACACTTGAAGCTGTCTTT. Its translation: CASTPTGGGMTLEAVF. The chain combines TRBV9 with TRBJ1-1; 8 bases line up with TRBD1. The CDR3 has 16 residues. Germline-derived CDR1 and CDR2 are SGDLS and YYNGEE.

The rearrangement links TRBV12-3 or TRBV12-4 to TRBJ2-1; D may be TRBD2 (7 bases). The CDR3 is 14 residues long. The ends were cut back, 5 bases at V and 4 bases at J, with 12 bases in the middle. CDR3 bases: TGTGCCAGCAGTAGGGGGGAGGGATACAATGAGCAGTTCTTC. The encoded protein is CASSRGEGYNEQFF.

The chain combines TRBV2 with TRBJ1-1, with D possibly TRBD1 on 6 matching bases. Trimming took 8 bases from V and 0 from J, leaving 22 bases between them. CDR3 size: 17 residues. Looked up from germline, CDR1 is SNHLY and CDR2 is FYNNEI. The chain's CDR3 is CASSRRQDSGMNTEAFF. CDR3 in DNA: TGTGCCAGCTCCCGCCGGCAGGACAGCGGCATGAACACTGAAGCTTTCTTT.

The CDR3 region is CASSLSRINEQFF. The DNA of the CDR3 is TGTGCCAGCAGCTTATCTAGGATCAATGAGCAGTTCTTC. This chain links TRBV7-2 with TRBJ2-1; no clear D. CDR1 and CDR2 (germline): SGHTA, FQGNSA. V lost 2 bases and J lost 6, with 8 bases in between. The CDR3 contains 13 residues.

V gene TRBV6-5 combines with J gene TRBJ1-1, with D maybe TRBD1 (6 bases). This CDR3 region has 13 residues. Germline V gives CDR1 MNHEY, CDR2 SVGAGI. The V end lost 8 bases, the J end lost 5 bases, and 15 bases lay between the germline ends. This CDR3 reads CASGNGGITEAFF. CDR3 DNA: TGTGCCAGCGGTAACGGGGGCATAACTGAAGCTTTCTTT.

Only a few counts were recorded for this clonotype. This chain connects TRBV6-2 or TRBV6-3 to TRBJ2-7; D not resolved. The CDR3 extends over 13 amino acids. The germline V and J ends were trimmed by 5 bases and 3 bases, with 11 bases remaining between them. In germline, CDR1 is MNHEY, CDR2 SVGEGT. The CDR3 sequence: CASSTTDVYEQYF. CDR3 in DNA: TGTGCCAGCAGTACGACTGACGTCTACGAGCAGTACTTC.

This clonotype appeared a few times. The junction and the germline gene differ at one end; a read error may be behind it. The chain couples TRBV7-7 to TRBJ2-3; D is perhaps TRBD1 or TRBD2 (5 bases each). The CDR3 contains 19 residues. Germline values: CDR1 SSHAT, CDR2 FNYEAQ (reference sequence). The CDR3 protein is CASSLEGPGSSRGTDTQYF. For the CDR3, the DNA is TGTGCTAGCAGCTTAGAGGGACCGGGTAGCAGCAGAGGGACAGATACGCAGTATTTT. The entire variable domain, with the rest obtained from reference TRBV7-7 and TRBJ2-3, is as follows: GAGVSQSPRYKVTKRGQDVTLRCDPISSHATLYWYQQALGQGPEFLTYFNYEAQPDKSGLPSDRFSAERPEGSISTLTIQRTEQRDSAMYRCASSLEGPGSSRGTDTQYFGPGTRLTVL.

This clonotype was seen a handful of times. The DNA of the CDR3 is TGCGCCAGCAGCGCCCTCACAGGGGGCGCTGGGGCTGGGGCCAACGTCCTGACTTTC. Translation gives CASSALTGGAGAGANVLTF. This sequence joins TRBV5-1 and TRBJ2-6, with 9 bases that match TRBD1. This CDR3 comprises 19 residues. V lost 4 bases to trimming and J lost 2 bases; unmatched junction nucleotides: 13. CDR1 is SGHRS, CDR2 YFSETQ, per germline. The whole variable domain, remainder taken from reference TRBV5-1 and TRBJ2-6, is KAGVTQTPRYLIKTRGQQVTLSCSPISGHRSVSWYQQTPGQGLQFLFEYFSETQRNKGNFPGRFSGRQFSNSRSEMNVSTLELGDSALYLCASSALTGGAGAGANVLTFGAGSRLTVL.

The V and J genes are TRBV28 and TRBJ2-7; D is ambiguous. Germline CDR1 is MDHEN and CDR2 is SYDVKM. The germline V and J ends were trimmed by 3 bases and 6 bases, with 21 bases remaining between them. This CDR3 contains 16 residues. The CDR3 reads CASSLPAVRPKIEQYF. DNA for the CDR3: TGTGCCAGCAGTTTGCCCGCGGTTAGGCCCAAAATCGAGCAGTACTTC.

The chain recombines TRBV20-1 with TRBJ2-3; D assignment may be TRBD1 or TRBD2 (5 bases each). CDR1 is DFQATT and CDR2 is SNEGSKA in the germline V gene (reference sequence). Trimming removed 0 bases at V and 4 bases at J, with 14 bases between. The CDR3 sequence is 15 residues long. The CDR3 sequence is CSARDLGTPSDTQYF. As DNA, the CDR3 is TGCAGTGCTAGAGATTTAGGGACCCCCTCAGATACGCAGTATTTT.

V usage is TRBV20-1 and J usage is TRBJ1-3; 9 bases align to TRBD1. Germline CDR1 is DFQATT and CDR2 is SNEGSKA (reference sequence). The V and J ends lost 0 bases and 7 bases, in that order; junction bases with no gene match: 7. The length of the CDR3 is 15 residues. The CDR3 nucleotides are TGCAGTGCTAGAGACCTGACAGGGGGGATTAACACCATATATTTT. Translated, it gives CSARDLTGGINTIYF.

The chain recombines TRBV19 with TRBJ1-5; D unclear. This CDR3 is built from 15 residues. V shed 1 base and J shed 0 bases, with 7 bases lying between them. Germline V lookup: CDR1 LNHDA, CDR2 SQIVND (reference sequence). The CDR3 region is CASSIAGSSNQPQHF. For the CDR3, the DNA is TGTGCCAGTAGTATAGCGGGCAGTAGCAATCAGCCCCAGCATTTT.

CDR3 DNA: TGTGCCAGCAACGCAGGGGCAACTAACTATGGCTACACCTTC. Translated: CASNAGATNYGYTF. This sequence joins TRBV7-2 and TRBJ1-2; D possibly corresponds to TRBD1 (6 bases). With 7 bases removed from V and 0 bases from J, the gap between germline ends came to 12 bases. Germline V gene lookup returns CDR1 SGHTA and CDR2 FQGNSA. The CDR3 length is 14 residues.